The T cell receptor (beta chain) described here comes from a study of T-cell reconstitution after alpha-beta-depleted transplantation in children. General study findings and limits: A year had passed since transplant, and T-cell counts and diversity by then came mostly from newly produced T cells. Reportedly, only several hundred clones from non-depleted graft cells drove alpha-beta T-cell counts at about two months.

Unique molecular identifiers were used in preparing the TCRbeta library. A single record per CDR3 protein comes from TCRdb applying MiXCR to the PCR reads. The sample records approximately 300,000 distinct CDR3 sequences, around 10% being singletons. The sample holds many counts of this clonotype. Its specificity is unknown. This TCR came from a male patient under 10 years old who had a stem cell transplant for chronic granulomatous disease, so the T cells may come from the graft donor. Sequenced here: peripheral blood, sampled 180 days after TCRalphabeta/CD19-depleted stem cell transplant.

The CDR3 nucleotides read TGTGCCACCAGCAGAGATCTGGCGGGTGGAAACACCATATATTTT. It specifies CATSRDLAGGNTIYF. The gene calls are TRBV15 and TRBJ1-3, with unresolved D. CDR3 length: 15 amino acids. The germline V gene has CDR1 LNHNV and CDR2 YYDKDF (reference sequence). Trimming pared 0 bases from V and 3 bases from J, leaving 9 bases between.